This is a list of T cell receptor beta chains from one sample in a study of T cells in Graves' hyperthyroidism and ophthalmopathy. One entry per CDR3 protein results from TCRdb running MiXCR on the multiplex PCR reads. The sample shows 450,000 to 550,000 distinct CDR3 sequences, roughly 25% of them seen only once. Sequencing used blood. These receptors originate from a woman younger than 45 with Graves' ophthalmopathy. CDR3s include the opening cysteine and the closing phenylalanine or tryptophan. Each record gives: D gene, J gene, clone size, V gene, CDR3 protein, CDR3 DNA. A D gene is named only where the DNA matches it firmly. A row's size may be missing; if present it is once, few, many or a size class.

>.|TRBJ1-5|.|TRBV12-5
CASGFPSGMRSNQPQHF
TGTGCTAGTGGTTTTCCTTCAGGGATGAGAAGCAATCAGCCCCAGCATTTT
>.|TRBJ1-2|many|TRBV27
CASSSRGTNYGYTF
TGTGCCAGCAGTTCCCGGGGGACTAACTATGGCTACACCTTC
>TRBD1|TRBJ1-2|many|TRBV12-3/TRBV12-4
CASSPGTGEVYGYTF
TGTGCCAGCAGCCCTGGGACAGGGGAGGTCTATGGCTACACCTTC
>TRBD2|TRBJ2-5|many|TRBV20-1
CSARGDYGRKETQYF
TGCAGTGCTAGGGGGGACTATGGGAGAAAAGAGACCCAGTACTTC
>TRBD1|TRBJ1-2|many|TRBV27
CASSAGQEVGYTF
TGTGCCAGCAGTGCGGGACAGGAGGTTGGCTACACCTTC
>.|TRBJ2-2|.|TRBV12-5
CASGLPGPNTGELFF
TGTGCTAGTGGTTTGCCAGGACCGAACACCGGGGAGCTGTTTTTT
>.|TRBJ1-5|.|TRBV2
CASSPKSYNQPQHF
TGTGCCAGCAGTCCAAAATCCTACAATCAGCCCCAGCATTTT
>.|TRBJ1-2|many|TRBV11-2
CASSSTGVPYGYTF
TGTGCCAGCAGCTCGACAGGTGTCCCCTATGGCTACACCTTC
>.|TRBJ1-3|.|TRBV29-1
CSVRPAGNTIYF
TGCAGCGTTAGGCCCGCAGGAAACACCATATATTTT
>TRBD2|TRBJ2-5|many|TRBV2
CASSDGGGQETQYF
TGTGCCAGCAGTGATGGGGGGGGACAAGAGACCCAGTACTTC
>.|TRBJ2-5|many|TRBV12-3/TRBV12-4
CASRGGQTKTQYF
TGTGCCAGCAGGGGGGGACAGACGAAGACCCAGTACTTC
>.|TRBJ1-5|few|TRBV28
CASSSPKREPQHF
TGTGCCAGCAGTTCCCCGAAGAGGGAGCCCCAGCATTTT
>.|TRBJ1-2|few|TRBV20-1
CSARDPRAPGYGYTF
TGCAGTGCTAGAGACCCTCGGGCCCCAGGCTATGGCTACACCTTC
>.|TRBJ2-7|.|TRBV4-1
CASSQALFSSYEQYF
TGCGCCAGCAGCCAGGCCCTTTTTAGCTCCTACGAGCAGTACTTC
>.|TRBJ2-5|few|TRBV2
CASSEFSSSGGETQYF
TGTGCCAGCAGTGAATTCAGTTCTTCAGGGGGGGAGACCCAGTACTTC